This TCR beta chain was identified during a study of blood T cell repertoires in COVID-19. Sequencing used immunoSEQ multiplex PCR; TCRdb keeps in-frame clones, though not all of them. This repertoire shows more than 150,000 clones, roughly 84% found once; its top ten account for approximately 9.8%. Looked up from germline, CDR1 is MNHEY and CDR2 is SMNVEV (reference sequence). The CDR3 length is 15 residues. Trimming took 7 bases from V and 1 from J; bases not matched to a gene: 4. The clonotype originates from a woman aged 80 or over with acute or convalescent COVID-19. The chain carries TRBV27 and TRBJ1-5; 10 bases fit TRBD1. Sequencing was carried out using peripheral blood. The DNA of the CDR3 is TGTGCCAGCACCCCGGGACAGGGGAGCAATCAGCCCCAGCATTTT. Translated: CASTPGQGSNQPQHF.